The next 18 T cell receptor beta chains were all read from a single sample in a study of lymphopenia after photon versus proton radiotherapy (dated by TCRdb to 2018 to 2020). The receptor library was made with the immunoSEQ multiplex PCR assay. As stored in TCRdb, this immuneACCESS dataset retains in-frame rearrangements with V and J assigned. A fraction of the clones does not appear; measured against another copy, unresolved V genes explain less than half of the discrepancy, and the remainder lacks a known reason. The sample has more than 60,000 clones on record, about 90% of them singletons. Roughly 2.3% of the sample belongs to the ten largest clones. The material sequenced was peripheral blood, taken from a patient treated with photon-based radiotherapy. All receptors derive from a man in his forties with gastric cancer.

The chain combines TRBV7-9 with TRBJ2-1, with D perhaps TRBD2 (7 bases). The CDR3 runs to 15 residues. Germline V gene lookup returns CDR1 SEHNR and CDR2 FQNEAQ (reference sequence). V dropped 1 base and J dropped 8 bases, with 15 bases sitting between them. The CDR3 is CASSLVGQGRDEQFF. The CDR3 DNA is TGTGCCAGCAGCTTAGTGGGGCAGGGGAGGGATGAGCAGTTCTTC.

J is TRBJ1-1 and V is TRBV11-2, with a possible D match to TRBD1 (5 bases). Germline CDR1 SGHAT, CDR2 FQNNGV. The V gene lost 0 bases and the J gene lost 5 bases, with 13 bases spanning the gap. The CDR3 loop spans 15 amino acids. The CDR3 region has the DNA TGTGCCAGCAGCTTAGATATGGGGGGTGGTACTGAAGCTTTCTTT. Translating it yields CASSLDMGGGTEAFF.

V gene TRBV30 combines with J gene TRBJ1-1, with a weak D call TRBD1 (5 bases). Germline V gene lookup returns CDR1 GTSNPN and CDR2 SVGIG (reference sequence). CDR3 length: 14 residues. V lost 1 base, J lost 2 bases, and 11 bases lay in between. CDR3: CAWSASRANTEAFF. DNA of the CDR3: TGTGCCTGGAGTGCCTCCAGGGCCAACACTGAAGCTTTCTTT.

J is TRBJ1-2 and V is TRBV6-5; 8 bases line up with TRBD1. CDR3 length equals 16 residues. Germline CDR1 MNHEY, CDR2 SVGAGI. The junction had 9 bases not matched to a gene; V was cut back by 2 bases and J by 4 bases. The chain's CDR3 is CASSYGQGSDVYGYTF. The CDR3 DNA follows: TGTGCCAGCAGTTACGGACAGGGATCCGATGTCTATGGCTACACCTTC.

This chain joins TRBV2 and TRBJ2-7; 10 bases are a match to TRBD1. The junction had 3 bases not matched to a gene; V was cut back by 8 bases and J by 2 bases. There are 13 residues in the CDR3. Germline V gene lookup returns CDR1 SNHLY and CDR2 FYNNEI. CDR3 in amino acids: CASGGTGAYEQYF. CDR3 sequence (DNA): TGTGCCAGCGGGGGGACAGGGGCCTACGAGCAGTACTTC.

The chain links TRBV6-6 to TRBJ2-7; weak D call: TRBD1 (6 bases). Trimming stripped 6 bases from V and 7 bases from J, with 16 bases between. The length of the CDR3 is 13 residues. CDR1 is MNHNY and CDR2 is SVGAGI in the germline V gene (reference sequence). CDR3: CASRTDRYEEQYF. The CDR3 region has the DNA TGTGCCAGCAGAACCGACAGGTACGAGGAGCAGTACTTC.

This clone was recorded only once. The chain recombines TRBV30 with TRBJ2-3; D is unresolved. The CDR3 spans 13 residues. With 0 bases removed from V and 2 bases from J, the gap between germline ends came to 6 bases. CDR1 GTSNPN and CDR2 SVGIG come from the germline V gene (reference sequence). The CDR3 DNA sequence: TGTGCCTGGAGTGTACCGAACACAGATACGCAGTATTTT. Protein sequence: CAWSVPNTDTQYF.

This chain joins TRBV4-1 and TRBJ2-7; TRBD1 aligns across 8 bases. Looked up from germline, CDR1 is MGHRA and CDR2 is YSYEKL. There are 15 residues in the CDR3. V was pared by 1 base and J by 0 bases, with 2 bases of the junction left unmatched. CDR3 region: CASSQGGTGSYEQYF. The DNA of the CDR3 is TGCGCCAGCAGCCAAGGGGGGACAGGCTCCTACGAGCAGTACTTC.

This clone was picked up a small number of times. V gene TRBV19 combines with J gene TRBJ1-6, with 7 bases aligning to TRBD1. Per germline, CDR1 LNHDA and CDR2 SQIVND (reference sequence). After removal of 4 bases from V and 5 bases from J, the junction contained 2 bases not matched to a gene. This CDR3 has 14 residues. The CDR3 loop is CASSTGGHNSPLHF. Here the CDR3 DNA reads TGTGCCAGTAGTACAGGGGGACATAATTCACCCCTCCACTTT.

The rearrangement uses TRBV7-2 and TRBJ2-3; D unclear. V lost 5 bases and J 6 bases, leaving 12 bases between the germline ends. The CDR3 covers 13 residues. CDR1 and CDR2 from the germline V gene are SGHTA and FQGNSA. CDR3 protein: CASSPQIMDTQYF. The CDR3 nucleotides are TGTGCCAGCAGCCCCCAGATTATGGATACGCAGTATTTT.

The V gene is TRBV6-1, the J gene TRBJ1-5; D is unresolved. Germline V lookup: CDR1 MNHNS, CDR2 SASEGT. V shed 6 bases and J shed 4 bases, with 4 bases lying between them. The CDR3 has 11 residues. CDR3 DNA: TGTGCCAGCAGCGGGAATCAGCCCCAGCATTTT. It codes for CASSGNQPQHF.

Note on this clone: The sample carries other DNA sequences with the same CDR3. The rearrangement links TRBV7-3 to TRBJ2-6; no clear D. V lost 4 bases and J 2 bases, leaving 6 bases between the germline ends. Germline lookup yields CDR1 SGHTA and CDR2 FQGTGA. The length of the CDR3 is 14 residues. CDR3 in DNA: TGTGCCAGCAGCTCCAGACCTGGGGCCAACGTCCTGACTTTC. Translated, it gives CASSSRPGANVLTF.

V usage is TRBV5-4 and J usage is TRBJ2-2; unclear D gene. The CDR3 length is 13 residues. Trimming removed 4 bases from V and 4 bases from J, with 8 bases in between. Germline CDR1 and CDR2: SGHNT and YYREEE (reference sequence). CDR3 sequence: CASSDAATGELFF. Here the CDR3 DNA reads TGTGCCAGCAGCGACGCAGCCACCGGGGAGCTGTTTTTT.

V usage is TRBV7-9 and J usage is TRBJ1-4; D might be TRBD1 (5 bases). Germline CDR1 and CDR2: SEHNR and FQNEAQ (reference sequence). Trimming removed 5 bases at V and 4 bases at J, with 11 bases between. The CDR3 is 14 amino acids. CDR3 sequence: CASSPGRSNEKLFF. Here the CDR3 DNA reads TGTGCCAGCAGCCCGGGACGGAGTAATGAAAAACTGTTTTTT.

The chain couples TRBV30 to TRBJ2-5, with 7 bases that match TRBD2. V gave up 3 bases and J gave up 2 bases; unmatched junction bases: 3. Germline CDR1 and CDR2: GTSNPN and SVGIG (reference sequence). The CDR3 is made up of 13 amino acids. The CDR3 region is CAWSGGYQETQYF. The CDR3 bases are TGTGCCTGGAGCGGGGGGTATCAAGAGACCCAGTACTTC.

The chain links TRBV5-4 to TRBJ1-4, with D maybe TRBD1 (5 bases). The germline V gene has CDR1 SGHNT and CDR2 YYREEE (reference sequence). V lost 0 bases and J 6 bases, leaving 9 bases between the germline ends. The CDR3 has 14 residues. This CDR3 reads CASSLERGDEKLFF. The CDR3 DNA reads TGTGCCAGCAGCTTGGAACGGGGCGATGAAAAACTGTTTTTT.

The rearrangement joins TRBV7-2 to TRBJ1-2; the match to TRBD1 covers 11 bases. CDR1 is SGHTA and CDR2 is FQGNSA in the germline V gene. The trim removed 4 bases at V and 3 bases at J, leaving 4 bases unmatched. CDR3 length: 15 residues. In DNA, the CDR3 is TGTGCCAGCAGCTGGACGGGACAGGGGGACTATGGCTACACCTTC. It yields the protein CASSWTGQGDYGYTF.

This clone was observed a handful of times. The genes are TRBV27 and TRBJ1-2; 7 nucleotides match TRBD1. V was pared by 0 bases and J by 4 bases, with 5 bases of the junction left unmatched. Per germline, CDR1 MNHEY and CDR2 SMNVEV (reference sequence). CDR3 size: 15 residues. This CDR3 is CASSLSWTGTYGYTF. Here the CDR3 DNA reads TGTGCCAGCAGTTTATCGTGGACAGGAACCTATGGCTACACCTTC.